This note documents a single T cell receptor (beta chain) sequence. What it binds is unknown. Germline V gene lookup returns CDR1 KGHSH and CDR2 LQKENI. CDR3 length equals 15 residues. Unmatched junction bases numbered 3, after V lost 1 base and J lost 4 bases. The entry originates in a study of cytomegalovirus exposure and HLA in healthy donors. General study findings and limits: Rarity marked most TCR sequences, yet some public TCRs occurred in many donors.

PCR used 60 Vbeta primers and 13 Jbeta primers. Clones were sequenced by immunoSEQ multiplex PCR, and TCRdb holds only the in-frame ones, with some missing. This sample's table reports roughly 100,000 clones. The source material was PBMCs. This chain joins TRBV18 and TRBJ2-2; TRBD1 matches at 7 bases. This clonotype originated in a woman in her thirties in good health and CMV-seronegative. The CDR3 DNA is TGTGCCAGCTCACCACGACAGGGCGGCACCGGGGAGCTGTTTTTT. Its protein is CASSPRQGGTGELFF.